This T cell receptor beta chain stems from a study of CD8 T cells in Susac syndrome. Random hexamers were used to reverse transcribe an amount of about 0.45 to 1 ug RNA. A multiplex approach, immunoSEQ multiplex PCR, amplified TCR beta CDR3 across 54 Vbeta and 13 Jbeta. From the immunoSEQ multiplex PCR reads, TCRdb called clonotypes with MiXCR, one entry per CDR3 protein. The sample yields some 260,000 distinct CDR3 sequences, roughly 81% seen once. TCR beta from blood CD8+ and CD4+ T cells was sequenced. The multiple sclerosis controls were treatment-naive patients with relapsing-remitting disease that was stable or active. It was negative isolation that provided the CD8+ and CD4+ T cells, whereas TEMRA cells were enriched by FACS. CDR1 SGDLS and CDR2 YYNGEE come from the germline V gene. The CDR3 is 17 amino acids. Trimming removed 3 bases from V and 5 bases from J; junction bases left unmatched: 13.

The sequence was obtained from a human donor with multiple sclerosis. Sequenced material: CD8+ T cells from PBMCs. The chain combines TRBV9 with TRBJ2-3; 9 bases are shared with TRBD1. The CDR3 DNA is TGTGCCAGCAGCGGGCCCCGGGACAGGGTAGGAGGAGATACGCAGTATTTT. It is translated as CASSGPRDRVGGDTQYF.